The clone carrying this T cell receptor (beta chain) was recorded many times. Antigen: not known. The data were taken from a study of human T cells and chemical hapten exposure. The overall study: Sensitizing treatment utilized 2% DPC over a roughly 2 cm by roughly 2 cm portion of upper inner arm skin. The variation in per-sample TCR yields arose mainly from small differences in pooled library volumes.

Findings of the study overall: TCRs exceeding a frequency of 1 in 1000 stayed unchanged under DPC sensitization.

Trimming left V 6 bases short and J 2 bases short, with 21 bases between. The CDR3 is 17 amino acids. In germline, CDR1 is SGHAT, CDR2 FQNNGV. From the RACE reads, TCRdb called clonotypes with MiXCR, one entry per CDR3 protein. The table lists 100,000 to 150,000 distinct CDR3 sequences, approximately 14% of them singletons. As for time point: patch test 1, 2 weeks after DPC sensitization. Stated treatment: therapeutic diphenylcyclopropenone sensitization with weekly scalp DPC. Each donor was an alopecia patient between 18 and 70 years of age who qualified for DPC. The chain joins TRBV11-2 to TRBJ2-3; TRBD2 might be the D (7 bases). The source is a man younger than 35 with alopecia areata. Some clones in this sample may be carry-over from other donors' samples. Sequenced here: whole blood, sampled in connection with sensitization to the hapten diphenylcyclopropenone (DPC). The CDR3 DNA reads as TGTGCCAGCAGGCAGTGGGCGCGGCGGGGGCCCACAGATACGCAGTATTTT. Amino acid sequence: CASRQWARRGPTDTQYF.